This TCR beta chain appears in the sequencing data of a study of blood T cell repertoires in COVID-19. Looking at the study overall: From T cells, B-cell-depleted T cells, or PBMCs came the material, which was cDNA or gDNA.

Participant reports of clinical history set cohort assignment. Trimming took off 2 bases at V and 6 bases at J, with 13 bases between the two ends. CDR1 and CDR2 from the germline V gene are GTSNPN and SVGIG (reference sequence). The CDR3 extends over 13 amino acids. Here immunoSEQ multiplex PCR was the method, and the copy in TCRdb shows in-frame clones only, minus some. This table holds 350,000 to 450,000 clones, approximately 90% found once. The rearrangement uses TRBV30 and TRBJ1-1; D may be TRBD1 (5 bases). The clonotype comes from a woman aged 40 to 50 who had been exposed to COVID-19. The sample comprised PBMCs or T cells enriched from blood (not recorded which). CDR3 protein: CAWSSRSGAEAFF. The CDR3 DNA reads TGTGCCTGGAGTTCCCGCTCGGGGGCTGAAGCTTTCTTT.